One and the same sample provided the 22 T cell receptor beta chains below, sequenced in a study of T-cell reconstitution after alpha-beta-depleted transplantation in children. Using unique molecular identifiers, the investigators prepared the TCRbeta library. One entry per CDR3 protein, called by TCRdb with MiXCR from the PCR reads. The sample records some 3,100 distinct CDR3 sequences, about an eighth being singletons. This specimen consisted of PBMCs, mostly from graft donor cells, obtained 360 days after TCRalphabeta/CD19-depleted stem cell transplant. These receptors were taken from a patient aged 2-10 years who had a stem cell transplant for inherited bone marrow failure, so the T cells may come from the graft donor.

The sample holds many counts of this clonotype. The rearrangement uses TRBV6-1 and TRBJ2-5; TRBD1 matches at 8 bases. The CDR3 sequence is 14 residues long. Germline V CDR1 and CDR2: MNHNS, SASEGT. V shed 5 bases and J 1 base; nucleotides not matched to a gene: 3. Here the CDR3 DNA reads TGTGCCAGCAGTCAACAGGGGGTCCAAGAGACCCAGTACTTC. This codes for CASSQQGVQETQYF.

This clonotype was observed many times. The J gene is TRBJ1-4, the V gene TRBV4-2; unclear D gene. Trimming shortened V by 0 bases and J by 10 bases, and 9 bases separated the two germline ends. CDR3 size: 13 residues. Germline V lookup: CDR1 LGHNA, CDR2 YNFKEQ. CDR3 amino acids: CASSQEWEGKLFF. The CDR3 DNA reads TGTGCCAGCAGCCAAGAATGGGAAGGAAAACTGTTTTTT.

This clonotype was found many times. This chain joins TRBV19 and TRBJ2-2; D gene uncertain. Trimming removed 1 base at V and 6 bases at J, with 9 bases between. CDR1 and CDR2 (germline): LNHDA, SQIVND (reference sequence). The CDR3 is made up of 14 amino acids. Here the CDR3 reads CASSIVPRSGELFF. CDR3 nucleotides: TGTGCCAGTAGTATAGTACCGAGGTCCGGGGAGCTGTTTTTT.

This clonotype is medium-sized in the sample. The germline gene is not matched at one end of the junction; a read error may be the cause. CDR3 loop: CASSLGQDYDEQFF. The DNA for the CDR3 is TGCGCCAGCAGCTTGGGACAGGACTACGATGAGCAGTTCTTC. V usage is TRBV5-1 and J usage is TRBJ2-1; D possibly uses TRBD1 or TRBD2 (6 bases each). Germline-derived CDR1 and CDR2 are SGHRS and YFSETQ. The CDR3 has 14 residues. Filled out from reference TRBV5-1 and TRBJ2-1, the complete variable domain reads KAGVTQTPRYLIKTRGQQVTLSCSPISGHRSVSWYQQTPGQGLQFLFEYFSETQRNKGNFPGRFSGRQFSNSRSEMNVSTLELGDSALYLCASSLGQDYDEQFFGPGTRLTVL.

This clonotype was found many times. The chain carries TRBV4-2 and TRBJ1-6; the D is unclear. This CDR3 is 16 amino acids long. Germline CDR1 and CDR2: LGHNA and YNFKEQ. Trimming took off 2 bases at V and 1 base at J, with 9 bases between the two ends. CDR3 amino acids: CASSQSWGSYNSPLHF. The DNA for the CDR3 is TGTGCCAGCAGCCAAAGTTGGGGATCCTATAATTCACCCCTCCACTTT.

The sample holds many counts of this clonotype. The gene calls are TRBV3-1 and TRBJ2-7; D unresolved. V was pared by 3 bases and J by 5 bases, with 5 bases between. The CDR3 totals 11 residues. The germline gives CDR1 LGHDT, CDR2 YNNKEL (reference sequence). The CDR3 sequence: CASSQGNEQYF. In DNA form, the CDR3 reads TGTGCCAGCAGCCAGGGGAACGAGCAGTACTTC.

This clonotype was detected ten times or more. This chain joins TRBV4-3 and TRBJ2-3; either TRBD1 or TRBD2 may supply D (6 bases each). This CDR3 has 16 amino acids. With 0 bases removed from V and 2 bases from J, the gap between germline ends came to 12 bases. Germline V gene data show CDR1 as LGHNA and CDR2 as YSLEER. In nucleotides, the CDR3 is TGCGCCAGCAGCCAAGATGGGGGCGGGACCACAGATACGCAGTATTTT. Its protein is CASSQDGGGTTDTQYF.

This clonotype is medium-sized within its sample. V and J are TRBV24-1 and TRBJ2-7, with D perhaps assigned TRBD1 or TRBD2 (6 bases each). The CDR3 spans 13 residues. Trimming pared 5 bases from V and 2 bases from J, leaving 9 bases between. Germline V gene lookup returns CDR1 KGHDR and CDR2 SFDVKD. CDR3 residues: CATSGGAAYEQYF. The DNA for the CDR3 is TGTGCCACCAGTGGGGGGGCGGCCTACGAGCAGTACTTC.

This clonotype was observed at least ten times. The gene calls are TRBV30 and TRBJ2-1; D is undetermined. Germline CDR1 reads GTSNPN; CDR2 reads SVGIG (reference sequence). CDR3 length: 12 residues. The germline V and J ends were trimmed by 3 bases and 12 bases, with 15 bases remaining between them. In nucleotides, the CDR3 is TGTGCCTGGAGCTTCTCGGAGTCAGTGCAGTTCTTC. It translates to CAWSFSESVQFF.

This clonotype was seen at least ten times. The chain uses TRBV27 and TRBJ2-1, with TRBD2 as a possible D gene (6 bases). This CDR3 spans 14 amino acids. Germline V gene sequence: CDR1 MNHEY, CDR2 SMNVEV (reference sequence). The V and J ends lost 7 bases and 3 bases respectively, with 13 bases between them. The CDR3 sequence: CASIKAGYYNEQFF. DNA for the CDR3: TGTGCCAGCATCAAAGCGGGCTACTACAATGAGCAGTTCTTC.

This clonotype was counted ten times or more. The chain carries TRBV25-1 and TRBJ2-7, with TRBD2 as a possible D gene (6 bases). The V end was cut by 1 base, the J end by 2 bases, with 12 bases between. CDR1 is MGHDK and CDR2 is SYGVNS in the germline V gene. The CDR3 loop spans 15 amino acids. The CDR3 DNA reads TGTGCCAGCAGTGAATCCGGGACTCCTCCCTACGAGCAGTACTTC. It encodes CASSESGTPPYEQYF.

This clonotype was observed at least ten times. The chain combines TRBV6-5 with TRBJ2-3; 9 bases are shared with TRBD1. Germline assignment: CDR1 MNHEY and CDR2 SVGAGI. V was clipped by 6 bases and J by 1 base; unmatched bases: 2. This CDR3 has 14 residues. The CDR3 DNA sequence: TGTGCCAGCAGCCGGGACAGGGGCACAGATACGCAGTATTTT. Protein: CASSRDRGTDTQYF.

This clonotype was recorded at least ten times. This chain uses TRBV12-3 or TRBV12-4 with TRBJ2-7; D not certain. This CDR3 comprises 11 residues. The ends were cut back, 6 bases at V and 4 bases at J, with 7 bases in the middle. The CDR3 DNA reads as TGTGCCAGCAGGAACCAATACGAGCAGTACTTC. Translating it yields CASRNQYEQYF.

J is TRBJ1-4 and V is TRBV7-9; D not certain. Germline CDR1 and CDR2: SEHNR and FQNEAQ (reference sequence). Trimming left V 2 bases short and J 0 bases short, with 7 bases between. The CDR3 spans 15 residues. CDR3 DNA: TGTGCCAGCAGCTTAAAGGAAGCAACTAATGAAAAACTGTTTTTT. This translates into CASSLKEATNEKLFF. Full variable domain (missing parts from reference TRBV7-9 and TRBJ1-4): DTGVSQNPRHKITKRGQNVTFRCDPISEHNRLYWYRQTLGQGPEFLTYFQNEAQLEKSRLLSDRFSAERPKGSFSTLEIQRTEQGDSAMYLCASSLKEATNEKLFFGSGTQLSVL.

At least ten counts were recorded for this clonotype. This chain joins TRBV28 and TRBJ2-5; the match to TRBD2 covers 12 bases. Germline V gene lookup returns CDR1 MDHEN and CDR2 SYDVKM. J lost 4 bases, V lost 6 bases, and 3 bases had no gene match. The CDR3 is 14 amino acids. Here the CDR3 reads CASRTSGGIETQYF. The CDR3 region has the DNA TGTGCCAGCAGGACTAGCGGGGGTATAGAGACCCAGTACTTC.

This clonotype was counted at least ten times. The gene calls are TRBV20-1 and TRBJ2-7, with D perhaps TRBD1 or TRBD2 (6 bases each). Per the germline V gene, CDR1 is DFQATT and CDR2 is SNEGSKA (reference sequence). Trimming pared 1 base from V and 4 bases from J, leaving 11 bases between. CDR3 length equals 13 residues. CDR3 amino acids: CSARAGGWYEQYF. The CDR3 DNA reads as TGCAGTGCTAGAGCCGGGGGCTGGTACGAGCAGTACTTC.

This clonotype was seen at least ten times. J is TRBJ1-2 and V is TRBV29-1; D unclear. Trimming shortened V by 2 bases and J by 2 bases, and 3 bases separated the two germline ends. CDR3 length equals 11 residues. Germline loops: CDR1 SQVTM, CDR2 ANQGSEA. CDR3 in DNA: TGCAGCGTTGAACAAAACTATGGCTACACCTTC. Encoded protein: CSVEQNYGYTF.

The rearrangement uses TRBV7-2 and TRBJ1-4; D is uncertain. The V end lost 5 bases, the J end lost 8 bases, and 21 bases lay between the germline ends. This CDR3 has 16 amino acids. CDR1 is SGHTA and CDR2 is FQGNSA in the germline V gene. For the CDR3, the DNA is TGTGCCAGCAGCCTCATGAACTTAAGGCTGGGAGAAAAACTGTTTTTT. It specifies CASSLMNLRLGEKLFF. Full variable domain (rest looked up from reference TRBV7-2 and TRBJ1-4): GAGVSQSPSNKVTEKGKDVELRCDPISGHTALYWYRQSLGQGLEFLIYFQGNSAPDKSGLPSDRFSAERTGGSVSTLTIQRTQQEDSAVYLCASSLMNLRLGEKLFFGSGTQLSVL.

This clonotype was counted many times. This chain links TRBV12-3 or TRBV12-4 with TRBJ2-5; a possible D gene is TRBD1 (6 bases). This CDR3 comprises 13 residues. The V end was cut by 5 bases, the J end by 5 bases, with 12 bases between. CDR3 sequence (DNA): TGTGCCAGCAGTATCAGGGGTGGGGAGACCCAGTACTTC. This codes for CASSIRGGETQYF.

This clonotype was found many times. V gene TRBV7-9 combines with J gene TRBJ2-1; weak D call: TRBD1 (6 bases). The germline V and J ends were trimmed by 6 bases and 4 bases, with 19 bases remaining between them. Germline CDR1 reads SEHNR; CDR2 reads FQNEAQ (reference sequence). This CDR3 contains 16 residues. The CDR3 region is CASRGGIERSYNEQFF. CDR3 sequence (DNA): TGTGCCAGCAGAGGGGGAATTGAACGGTCGTACAATGAGCAGTTCTTC. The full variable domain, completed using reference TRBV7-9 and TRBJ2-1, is DTGVSQNPRHKITKRGQNVTFRCDPISEHNRLYWYRQTLGQGPEFLTYFQNEAQLEKSRLLSDRFSAERPKGSFSTLEIQRTEQGDSAMYLCASRGGIERSYNEQFFGPGTRLTVL.

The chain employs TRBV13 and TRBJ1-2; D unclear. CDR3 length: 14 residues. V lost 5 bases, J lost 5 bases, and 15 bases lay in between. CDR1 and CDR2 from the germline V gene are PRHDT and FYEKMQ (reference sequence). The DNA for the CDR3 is TGTGCCAGCAGCCAAGTTCGGGGAACTTATGGCTACACCTTC. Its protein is CASSQVRGTYGYTF.

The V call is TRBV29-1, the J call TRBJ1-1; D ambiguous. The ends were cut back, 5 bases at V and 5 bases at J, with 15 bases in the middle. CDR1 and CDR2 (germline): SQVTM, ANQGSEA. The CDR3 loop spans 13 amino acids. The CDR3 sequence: CSVSGPGGTEAFF. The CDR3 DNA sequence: TGCAGCGTTTCCGGGCCCGGCGGAACTGAAGCTTTCTTT.